This T cell receptor beta chain was obtained from a study of spatial heterogeneity in lung cancer. Stated time point: sample taken at primary tumor resection. Material for sequencing was whole RNA from tumor, nontumor lung or frozen PBMC, left unsorted. TCRdb called the 5' RACE reads again in MiXCR, with one record for every CDR3 protein. The sample has approximately 7,200 distinct CDR3 sequences, about 5% seen once. This clonotype appeared many times. Germline assignment: CDR1 SGDLS and CDR2 YYNGEE. The CDR3 consists of 16 residues. Trimming took off 0 bases at V and 7 bases at J, with 17 bases between the two ends.

The chain couples TRBV9 to TRBJ2-1; D unresolved. This TCR was recovered from a female donor with early-stage non-small cell lung cancer. Here the sequenced sample was normal lung tissue next to the tumor, taken at surgery. CDR3 sequence: CASSVGPFAMGNEQFF. The CDR3 DNA follows: TGTGCCAGCAGCGTAGGCCCGTTCGCCATGGGGAATGAGCAGTTCTTC.